The 11 T cell receptor beta chains in this list originate from one sample, sequenced in a study of blood T cell repertoires in COVID-19. The repertoire was sequenced with immunoSEQ multiplex PCR; TCRdb's copy has only in-frame clones and lacks some. This table holds approximately 350,000 clones, approximately 88% found once. Sequencing input: peripheral blood. The origin of the receptors is a woman aged 25 to 45 with COVID-19, enrolled during active disease.

The J gene is TRBJ1-2, the V gene TRBV28; perhaps TRBD1 as D (6 bases). CDR3 size: 14 residues. Per germline, CDR1 MDHEN and CDR2 SYDVKM. Trimming pared 4 bases from V and 4 bases from J, leaving 13 bases between. The CDR3 coding sequence is TGTGCCAGCAGTTCGGGAAGGACAGTCTATGGCTACACCTTC. This sequence encodes CASSSGRTVYGYTF.

The chain recombines TRBV6-5 with TRBJ1-2; 8 bases are shared with TRBD1. The trim removed 0 bases at V and 4 bases at J, leaving 7 bases unmatched. Germline CDR1 and CDR2: MNHEY and SVGAGI. This CDR3 contains 16 residues. The CDR3 loop is CASSYSSGQGAYGYTF. The CDR3 DNA reads as TGTGCCAGCAGTTACTCGTCAGGACAGGGAGCCTATGGCTACACCTTC.

This clone was seen a single time. J is TRBJ1-2 and V is TRBV7-8, with D unclear. Trimming pared 1 base from V and 3 bases from J, leaving 3 bases between. There are 12 residues in the CDR3. CDR1 is SGHVS, CDR2 FQNEAQ, per germline. The CDR3 DNA reads as TGTGCCAGCAGCTTAGGGCACTATGGCTACACCTTC. Protein sequence: CASSLGHYGYTF.

The chain employs TRBV7-2 and TRBJ2-3; 10 bases line up with TRBD2. From germline, CDR1 is SGHTA and CDR2 FQGNSA. Losses at the gene ends were 5 bases for V and 5 bases for J; bases not matched to a gene: 4. This CDR3 region has 14 residues. CDR3 sequence: CASSSSGRKDTQYF. The DNA of the CDR3 is TGTGCCAGCAGCAGTAGCGGGAGGAAAGATACGCAGTATTTT.

J is TRBJ2-7 and V is TRBV3-1 (or the pseudogene TRBV3-2); 8 nucleotides line up with TRBD2. The V gene end was trimmed by 0 bases and the J gene end by 2 bases; junction bases not matched to a gene: 3. The CDR3 runs 15 residues. The germline V gene encodes CDR1 LGHDT and CDR2 YNNKEL (reference sequence). The CDR3 loop reads CASSQDHSGAYEQYF. As DNA, the CDR3 is TGTGCCAGCAGCCAAGATCATAGCGGGGCCTACGAGCAGTACTTC.

The chain uses TRBV27 and TRBJ2-1; 8 positions agree with TRBD1. CDR3 length: 14 residues. Trimming took 8 bases from V and 5 from J; bases not matched to a gene: 8. CDR1 MNHEY and CDR2 SMNVEV come from the germline V gene (reference sequence). The CDR3 here is CASRPGGWNNEQFF. In DNA form, the CDR3 reads TGTGCCAGCCGCCCAGGGGGCTGGAACAATGAGCAGTTCTTC.

The chain uses TRBV6-5 and TRBJ1-2, with a weak D call TRBD1 (6 bases). This CDR3 comprises 14 residues. Germline V gene data show CDR1 as MNHEY and CDR2 as SVGAGI. V was pared by 2 bases and J by 3 bases, with 10 bases between. CDR3 in amino acids: CASSYGRGDYGYTF. The CDR3, as DNA: TGTGCCAGCAGTTACGGGAGGGGGGACTATGGCTACACCTTC.

The V gene is TRBV19, the J gene TRBJ2-3; maybe TRBD1 (7 bases). Germline assignment: CDR1 LNHDA and CDR2 SQIVND (reference sequence). Trimming removed 5 bases from V and 3 bases from J, with 18 bases in between. CDR3 length equals 16 residues. The CDR3 loop reads CASSPAGGGGTDTQYF. CDR3 bases: TGTGCCAGTAGTCCTGCAGGAGGGGGCGGGACAGATACGCAGTATTTT.

In nucleotides, the CDR3 is TGTGCCAGCAGCCAAGTAGAGAGCTCCTACAATGAGCAGTTCTTC. This sequence encodes CASSQVESSYNEQFF. This chain links TRBV3-1 (or the pseudogene TRBV3-2) with TRBJ2-1; D gene ambiguous. Per the germline V gene, CDR1 is LGHDT and CDR2 is YNNKEL (reference sequence). Trimming shortened V by 1 base and J by 0 bases, and 7 bases separated the two germline ends. The CDR3 runs 15 residues.

The rearrangement joins TRBV6-2 or TRBV6-3 to TRBJ2-5, with 8 bases lining up with TRBD1. Germline assignment: CDR1 MNHEY and CDR2 SVGEGT. The CDR3 is made up of 16 amino acids. V shed 0 bases and J 0 bases; nucleotides not matched to a gene: 3. This chain's CDR3 is CASSYSDREYQETQYF. The CDR3 nucleotides are TGTGCCAGCAGTTACTCGGACAGGGAGTACCAAGAGACCCAGTACTTC.

This clone was counted once. The chain combines TRBV6-5 with TRBJ1-6; the D is unclear. Germline values: CDR1 MNHEY, CDR2 SVGAGI. This CDR3 is built from 15 residues. V was shortened by 0 bases and J by 7 bases, with 10 bases between the two germline ends. As DNA, the CDR3 is TGTGCCAGCAGTTACTCGGGCATGTTGAATTCACCCCTCCACTTT. Translated, it gives CASSYSGMLNSPLHF.